The sequence of this T cell receptor beta chain was determined in a study of beta chain features in type 1 diabetes. Study-wide background: Some 99 million sorted cells were examined across all samples.

CD4+ naive, central memory, regulatory and stem cell-like memory subsets were isolated by sorting on CD45RO/CCR7/CD25/CD127/CD95/CD27. Expressed TCRB transcripts were sequenced because the isolated RNA had all been reverse transcribed beforehand. This table comes from immunoSEQ multiplex PCR, and its TCRdb copy is limited to in-frame clones, with some not included. Of about 260,000 clones in the sample, just over 20% were seen once. Whole-study findings and limits: The study left unresolved whether HLA type influences TCRB rearrangement. Within patients, naive, central memory and Treg TCRB repertoires seemed more similar than within healthy donors. Across all four CD4+ subsets, people with type 1 diabetes showed modestly shorter TCRB CDR3s.

Germline V gives CDR1 SQVTM, CDR2 ANQGSEA. The CDR3 consists of 13 residues. With 6 bases clipped from V and 7 bases from J, the junction kept 11 bases outside the gene matches. On this clone itself: Its antigen is unknown.

The chain combines TRBV29-1 with TRBJ2-7; 8 bases agree with TRBD1. This receptor was obtained from a woman in her thirties or forties with type 1 diabetes. Sequencing was carried out using naive CD4+ T cells from blood. CDR3 residues: CSVDPGGRGEQYF. The CDR3 nucleotides are TGCAGCGTAGATCCAGGGGGCCGGGGAGAGCAGTACTTC.